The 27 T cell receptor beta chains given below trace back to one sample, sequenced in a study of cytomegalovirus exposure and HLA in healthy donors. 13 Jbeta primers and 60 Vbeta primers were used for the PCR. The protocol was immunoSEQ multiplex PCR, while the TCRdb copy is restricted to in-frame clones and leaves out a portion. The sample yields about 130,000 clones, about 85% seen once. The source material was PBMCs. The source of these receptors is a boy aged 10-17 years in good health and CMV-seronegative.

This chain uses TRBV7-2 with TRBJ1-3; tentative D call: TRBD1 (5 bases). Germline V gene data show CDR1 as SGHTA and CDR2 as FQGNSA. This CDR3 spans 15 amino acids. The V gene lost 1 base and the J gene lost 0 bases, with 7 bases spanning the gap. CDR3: CASSLDRSSGNTIYF. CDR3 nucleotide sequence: TGTGCCAGCAGCTTAGACAGGAGCTCTGGAAACACCATATATTTT. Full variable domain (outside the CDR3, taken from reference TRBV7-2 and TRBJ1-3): GAGVSQSPSNKVTEKGKDVELRCDPISGHTALYWYRQSLGQGLEFLIYFQGNSAPDKSGLPSDRFSAERTGGSVSTLTIQRTQQEDSAVYLCASSLDRSSGNTIYFGEGSWLTVV.

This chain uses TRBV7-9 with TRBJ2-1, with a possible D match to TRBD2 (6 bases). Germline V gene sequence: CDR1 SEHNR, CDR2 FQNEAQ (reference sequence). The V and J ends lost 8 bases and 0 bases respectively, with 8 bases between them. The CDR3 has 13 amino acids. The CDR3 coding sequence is TGTGCCAGCGGGGGGAGCTCCTACAATGAGCAGTTCTTC. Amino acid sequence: CASGGSSYNEQFF.

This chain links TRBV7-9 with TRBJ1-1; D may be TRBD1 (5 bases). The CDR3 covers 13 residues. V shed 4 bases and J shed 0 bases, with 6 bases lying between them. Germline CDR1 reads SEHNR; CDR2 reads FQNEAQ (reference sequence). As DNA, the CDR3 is TGTGCCAGCAGCTCGACAGTGAACACTGAAGCTTTCTTT. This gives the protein CASSSTVNTEAFF.

CDR3 bases: TGTGCCAGCAGCGGGGACAGAAACACCATATATTTT. Its protein product is CASSGDRNTIYF. The rearrangement joins TRBV5-6 to TRBJ1-3, with D possibly TRBD1 on 6 matching bases. Germline lookup yields CDR1 SGHDT and CDR2 YYEEEE. Trimming removed 4 bases at V and 5 bases at J, with 7 bases between. The CDR3 length is 12 residues. Looking up the rest from reference TRBV5-6 and TRBJ1-3 gives the full variable domain: DAGVTQSPTHLIKTRGQQVTLRCSPKSGHDTVSWYQQALGQGPQFIFQYYEEEERQRGNFPDRFSGHQFPNYSSELNVNALLLGDSALYLCASSGDRNTIYFGEGSWLTVV.

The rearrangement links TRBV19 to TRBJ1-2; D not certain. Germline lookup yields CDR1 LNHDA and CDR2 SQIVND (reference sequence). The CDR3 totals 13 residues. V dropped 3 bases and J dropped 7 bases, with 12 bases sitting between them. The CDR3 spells CASSIESIRGYTF. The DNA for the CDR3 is TGTGCCAGTAGTATCGAGAGCATCCGTGGCTACACCTTC. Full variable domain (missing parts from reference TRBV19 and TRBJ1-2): DGGITQSPKYLFRKEGQNVTLSCEQNLNHDAMYWYRQDPGQGLRLIYYSQIVNDFQKGDIAEGYSVSREKKESFPLTVTSAQKNPTAFYLCASSIESIRGYTFGSGTRLTVV.

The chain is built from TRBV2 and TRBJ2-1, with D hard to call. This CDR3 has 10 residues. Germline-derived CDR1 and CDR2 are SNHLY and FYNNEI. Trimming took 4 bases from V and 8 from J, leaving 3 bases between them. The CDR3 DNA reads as TGTGCCAGCAGTGTCTATGAGCAGTTCTTC. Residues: CASSVYEQFF.

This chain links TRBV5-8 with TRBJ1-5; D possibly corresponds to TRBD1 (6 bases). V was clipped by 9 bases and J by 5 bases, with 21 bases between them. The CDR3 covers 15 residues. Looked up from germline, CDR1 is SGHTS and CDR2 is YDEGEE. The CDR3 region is CANSHSGVLHQPQHF. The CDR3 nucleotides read TGTGCCAACTCGCACTCAGGGGTTTTGCATCAGCCCCAGCATTTT. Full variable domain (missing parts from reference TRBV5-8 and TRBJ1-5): EAGVTQSPTHLIKTRGQQATLRCSPISGHTSVYWYQQALGLGLQFLLWYDEGEERNRGNFPPRFSGRQFPNYSSELNVNALELEDSALYLCANSHSGVLHQPQHFGDGTRLSIL.

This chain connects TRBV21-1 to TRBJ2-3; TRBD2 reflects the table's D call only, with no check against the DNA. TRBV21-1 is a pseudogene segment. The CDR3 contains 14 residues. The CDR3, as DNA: TGTGCCAGCAGCAATCGGGACTACACAGATACGCAGTATTTT. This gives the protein CASSNRDYTDTQYF.

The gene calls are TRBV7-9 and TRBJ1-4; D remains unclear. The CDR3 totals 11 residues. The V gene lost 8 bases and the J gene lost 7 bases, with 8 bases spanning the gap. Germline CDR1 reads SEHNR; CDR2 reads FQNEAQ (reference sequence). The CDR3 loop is CASGSGEKLFF. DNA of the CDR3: TGTGCCAGCGGCTCGGGTGAAAAACTGTTTTTT. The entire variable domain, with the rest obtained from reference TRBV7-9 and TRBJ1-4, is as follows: DTGVSQNPRHKITKRGQNVTFRCDPISEHNRLYWYRQTLGQGPEFLTYFQNEAQLEKSRLLSDRFSAERPKGSFSTLEIQRTEQGDSAMYLCASGSGEKLFFGSGTQLSVL.

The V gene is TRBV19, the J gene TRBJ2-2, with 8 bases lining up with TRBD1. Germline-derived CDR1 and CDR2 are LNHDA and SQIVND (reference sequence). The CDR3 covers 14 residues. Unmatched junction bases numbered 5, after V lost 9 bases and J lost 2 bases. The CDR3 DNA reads TGTGCCAGCTCCGGGACAGGCAACACCGGGGAGCTGTTTTTT. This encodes CASSGTGNTGELFF.

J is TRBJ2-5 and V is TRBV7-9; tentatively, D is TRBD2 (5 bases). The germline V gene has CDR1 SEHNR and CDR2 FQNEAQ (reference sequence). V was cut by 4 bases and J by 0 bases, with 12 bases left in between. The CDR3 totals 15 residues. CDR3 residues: CASSYLGSYQETQYF. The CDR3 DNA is TGTGCCAGCAGCTATCTGGGGAGTTACCAAGAGACCCAGTACTTC.

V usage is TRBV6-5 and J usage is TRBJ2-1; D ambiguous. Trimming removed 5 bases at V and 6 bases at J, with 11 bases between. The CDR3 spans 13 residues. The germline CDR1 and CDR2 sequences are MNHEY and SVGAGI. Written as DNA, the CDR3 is TGTGCCAGCAGTACCGGTCCGTCCAATGAGCAGTTCTTC. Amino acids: CASSTGPSNEQFF.

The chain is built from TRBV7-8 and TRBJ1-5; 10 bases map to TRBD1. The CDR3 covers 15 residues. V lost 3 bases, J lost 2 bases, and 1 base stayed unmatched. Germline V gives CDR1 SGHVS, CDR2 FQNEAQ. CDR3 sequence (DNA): TGTGCCAGCAGCTTCGGGACAGGGGGCAATCAGCCCCAGCATTTT. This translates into CASSFGTGGNQPQHF.

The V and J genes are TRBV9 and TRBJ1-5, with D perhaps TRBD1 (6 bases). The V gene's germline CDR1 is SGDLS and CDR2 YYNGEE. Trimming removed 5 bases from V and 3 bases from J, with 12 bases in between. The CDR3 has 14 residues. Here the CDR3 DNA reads TGTGCCAGCAGTCTCGACAGGTCCAATCAGCCCCAGCATTTT. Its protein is CASSLDRSNQPQHF.

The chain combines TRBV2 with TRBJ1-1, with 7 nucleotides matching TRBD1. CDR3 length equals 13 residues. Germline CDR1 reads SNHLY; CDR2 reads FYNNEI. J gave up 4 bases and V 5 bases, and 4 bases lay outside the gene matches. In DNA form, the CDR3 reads TGTGCCAGCAGTTTTCAGGGGGTCACTGAAGCTTTCTTT. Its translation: CASSFQGVTEAFF.

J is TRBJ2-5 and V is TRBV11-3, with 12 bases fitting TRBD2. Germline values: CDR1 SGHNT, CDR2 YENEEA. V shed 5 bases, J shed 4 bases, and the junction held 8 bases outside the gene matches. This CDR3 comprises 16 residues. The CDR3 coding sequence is TGTGCCAGCAGCCCCGGACTAGCGGGGAAGGGAGAGACCCAGTACTTC. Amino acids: CASSPGLAGKGETQYF. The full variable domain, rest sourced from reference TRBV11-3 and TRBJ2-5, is EAGVVQSPRYKIIEKKQPVAFWCNPISGHNTLYWYLQNLGQGPELLIRYENEEAVDDSQLPKDRFSAERLKGVDSTLKIQPAELGDSAVYLCASSPGLAGKGETQYFGPGTRLLVL.

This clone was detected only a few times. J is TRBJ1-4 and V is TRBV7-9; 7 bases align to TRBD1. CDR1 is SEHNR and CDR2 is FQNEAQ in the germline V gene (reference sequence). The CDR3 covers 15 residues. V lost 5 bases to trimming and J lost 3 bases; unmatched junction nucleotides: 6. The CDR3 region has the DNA TGTGCCAGCAGCACCAAAGGGGGCGCTAATGAAAAACTGTTTTTT. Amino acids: CASSTKGGANEKLFF.

The CDR3 region is CASSLGTSGSPETQYF. CDR3 nucleotide sequence: TGTGCCAGTAGTCTAGGGACTAGCGGGAGTCCAGAGACCCAGTACTTC. J is TRBJ2-5 and V is TRBV19, with 14 bases that match TRBD2. V shed 5 bases, J shed 4 bases, and the junction held 6 bases outside the gene matches. The CDR3 runs to 16 residues. Germline CDR1 is LNHDA and CDR2 is SQIVND (reference sequence).

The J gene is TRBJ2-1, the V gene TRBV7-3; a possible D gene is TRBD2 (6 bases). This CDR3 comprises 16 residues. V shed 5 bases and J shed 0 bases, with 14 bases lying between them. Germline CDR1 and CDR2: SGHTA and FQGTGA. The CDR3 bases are TGTGCCAGCAGCCCCCGGGGGATGAGCTCCTACAATGAGCAGTTCTTC. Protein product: CASSPRGMSSYNEQFF.

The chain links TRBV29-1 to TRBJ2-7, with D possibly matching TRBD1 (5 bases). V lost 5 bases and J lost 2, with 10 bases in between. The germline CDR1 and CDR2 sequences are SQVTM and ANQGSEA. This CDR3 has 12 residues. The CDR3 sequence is CSVWGRPYEQYF. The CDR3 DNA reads TGCAGCGTTTGGGGCAGACCCTACGAGCAGTACTTC.

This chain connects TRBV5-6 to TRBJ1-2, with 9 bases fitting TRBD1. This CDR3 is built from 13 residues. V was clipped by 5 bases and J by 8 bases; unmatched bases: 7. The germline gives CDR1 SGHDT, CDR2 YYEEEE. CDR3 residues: CASSTGGEKGYTF. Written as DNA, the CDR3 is TGTGCCAGCAGTACAGGGGGCGAGAAAGGCTACACCTTC.

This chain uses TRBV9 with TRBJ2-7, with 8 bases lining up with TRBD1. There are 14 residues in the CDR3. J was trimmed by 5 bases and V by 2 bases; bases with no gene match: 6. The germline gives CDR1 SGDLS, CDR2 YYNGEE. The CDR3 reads CASSVRTGTHEQYF. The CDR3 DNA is TGTGCCAGCAGCGTGAGGACAGGGACCCACGAGCAGTACTTC.

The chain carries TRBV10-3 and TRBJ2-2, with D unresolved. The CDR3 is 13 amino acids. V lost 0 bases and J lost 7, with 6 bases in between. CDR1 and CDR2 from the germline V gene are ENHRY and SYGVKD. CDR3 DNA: TGTGCCATCAGTGAGTCCGCGATCGGGGAGCTGTTTTTT. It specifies CAISESAIGELFF.

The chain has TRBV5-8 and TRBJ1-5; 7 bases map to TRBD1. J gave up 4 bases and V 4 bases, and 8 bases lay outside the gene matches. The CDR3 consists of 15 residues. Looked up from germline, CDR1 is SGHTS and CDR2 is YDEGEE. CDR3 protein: CASSNRDRPNQPQHF. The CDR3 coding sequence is TGTGCCAGCAGCAATCGGGACAGACCTAATCAGCCCCAGCATTTT. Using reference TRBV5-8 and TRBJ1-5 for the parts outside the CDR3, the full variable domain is EAGVTQSPTHLIKTRGQQATLRCSPISGHTSVYWYQQALGLGLQFLLWYDEGEERNRGNFPPRFSGRQFPNYSSELNVNALELEDSALYLCASSNRDRPNQPQHFGDGTRLSIL.

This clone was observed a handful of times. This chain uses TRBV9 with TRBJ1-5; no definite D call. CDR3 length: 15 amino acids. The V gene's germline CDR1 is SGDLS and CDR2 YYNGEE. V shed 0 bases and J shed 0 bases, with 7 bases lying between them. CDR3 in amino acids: CASSVAGDSNQPQHF. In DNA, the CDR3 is TGTGCCAGCAGCGTAGCGGGAGATAGCAATCAGCCCCAGCATTTT.

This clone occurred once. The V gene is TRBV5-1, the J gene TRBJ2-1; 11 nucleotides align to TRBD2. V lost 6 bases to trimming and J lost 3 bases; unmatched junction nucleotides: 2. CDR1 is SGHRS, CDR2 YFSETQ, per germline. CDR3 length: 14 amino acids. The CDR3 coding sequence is TGCGCCAGCAAAGGGACTAGCGGCTACAATGAGCAGTTCTTC. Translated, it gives CASKGTSGYNEQFF.

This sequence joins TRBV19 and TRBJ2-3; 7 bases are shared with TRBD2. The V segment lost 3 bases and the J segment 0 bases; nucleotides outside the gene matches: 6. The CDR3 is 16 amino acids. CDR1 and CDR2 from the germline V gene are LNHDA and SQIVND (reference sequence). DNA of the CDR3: TGTGCCAGTAGTATCTCAAGCGGGGTTAGCACAGATACGCAGTATTTT. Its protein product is CASSISSGVSTDTQYF.